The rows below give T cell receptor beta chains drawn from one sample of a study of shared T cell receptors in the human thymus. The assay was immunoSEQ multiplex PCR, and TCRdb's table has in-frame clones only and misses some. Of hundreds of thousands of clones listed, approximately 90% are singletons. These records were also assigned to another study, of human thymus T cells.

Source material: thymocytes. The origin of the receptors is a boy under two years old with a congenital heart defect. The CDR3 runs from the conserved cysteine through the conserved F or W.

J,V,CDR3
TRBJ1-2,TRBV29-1,CSVEIGTNYGYTF
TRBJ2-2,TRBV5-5,CASSLSGGPNTGELFF
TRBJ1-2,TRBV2,CASRDDREHGYTF
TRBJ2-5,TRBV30,CAWSVGDDSSETQYF
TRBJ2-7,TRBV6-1,CASSESRTSGRLYEQYF
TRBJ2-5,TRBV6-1,CASSDRRLAGDQETQYF
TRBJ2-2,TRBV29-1,CSVGLAVTGELFF
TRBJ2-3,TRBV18,CASSPLVTSGSADTQYF
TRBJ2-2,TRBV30,CAWSILAGNTGELFF
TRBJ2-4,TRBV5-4,CASSPDPLAAILLAKNIQYF
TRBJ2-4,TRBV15,CATSRDEVAGAVGDKNIQYF
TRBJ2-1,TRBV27,CASSLLEGGPARPVFF
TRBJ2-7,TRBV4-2,CASSLDRVEQYF
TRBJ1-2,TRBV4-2,CASSQETPGCGYTF
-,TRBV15,CATSRDRDSSYEQYF
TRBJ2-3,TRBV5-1,CASSPEEAGVSTDTQYF
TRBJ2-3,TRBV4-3,CASSQEPPPTGQDTQYF
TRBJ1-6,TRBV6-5,CASSYKDRVGSPLHF
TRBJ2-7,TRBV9,CASSASGTRDAYEQYF
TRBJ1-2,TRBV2,CASSEGSWDRGIKKNYGYTF
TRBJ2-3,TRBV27,CASSSLSGRAVDTQYF
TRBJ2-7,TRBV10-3,CAISVRTGSYEQYF
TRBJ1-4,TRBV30,CAWSYPGQYNEKLFF
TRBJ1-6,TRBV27,CASTRGQGRSPLHF
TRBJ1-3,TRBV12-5,CASGLSTGTALISGNTIYF
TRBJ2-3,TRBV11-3,CASSLGQGNTDTQYF
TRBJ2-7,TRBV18,CASSPQARDSTYEQYF
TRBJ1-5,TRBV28,CASRAPSGPQHF
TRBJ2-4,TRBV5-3,CARSLRRERLAKNIQYF
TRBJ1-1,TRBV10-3,CAIAPGGTEAFF
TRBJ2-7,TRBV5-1,CASSPRGPPGAIWEQYF
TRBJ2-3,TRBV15,CATSGGGDRGADTQYF
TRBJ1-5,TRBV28,CASSSGDISGNQPQHF
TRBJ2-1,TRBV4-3,CASSQVAGEDEQFF
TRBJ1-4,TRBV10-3,CAISEGGLADDSTNEKLFF
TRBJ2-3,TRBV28,CASRRTDTQYF
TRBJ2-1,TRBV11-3,CASSALAGGSYNEQFF
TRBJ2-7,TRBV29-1,CSVVTGGPYWEEQYF
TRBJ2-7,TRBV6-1,CASTPGGTGVHEQYF
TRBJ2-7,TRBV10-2,CASSGGLAGGPGEQYF
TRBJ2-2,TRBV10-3,CAISESRPTALANTGELFF
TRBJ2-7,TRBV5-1,CASSLGLKEGSAGNYEQYF